This TCR beta chain stems from a study of blood T cell repertoires in COVID-19. Study summary: Acute and convalescent COVID-19 specimens originated in the United States, Italy and Spain.

TCRdb's table, derived via immunoSEQ multiplex PCR, lists solely in-frame clones and lacks some. The sample has over 300,000 clones, more than 75% seen once; the top ten hold 1.5% to 2%. Germline V lookup: CDR1 SGHTA, CDR2 FQGNSA. The trim removed 0 bases at V and 8 bases at J, leaving 2 bases unmatched. This CDR3 comprises 14 residues. V usage is TRBV7-2 and J usage is TRBJ2-1, with 9 bases aligning to TRBD2. The sequence derives from a woman aged 45-65 years with acute or convalescent COVID-19. Sequencing input: peripheral blood. The CDR3 loop is CASSLAGLADEQFF. CDR3 DNA sequence: TGTGCCAGCAGCTTAGCGGGACTAGCCGATGAGCAGTTCTTC. Based on the CDR3 plus reference TRBV7-2 and TRBJ2-1, the full variable domain is GAGVSQSPSNKVTEKGKDVELRCDPISGHTALYWYRQSLGQGLEFLIYFQGNSAPDKSGLPSDRFSAERTGGSVSTLTIQRTQQEDSAVYLCASSLAGLADEQFFGPGTRLTVL.